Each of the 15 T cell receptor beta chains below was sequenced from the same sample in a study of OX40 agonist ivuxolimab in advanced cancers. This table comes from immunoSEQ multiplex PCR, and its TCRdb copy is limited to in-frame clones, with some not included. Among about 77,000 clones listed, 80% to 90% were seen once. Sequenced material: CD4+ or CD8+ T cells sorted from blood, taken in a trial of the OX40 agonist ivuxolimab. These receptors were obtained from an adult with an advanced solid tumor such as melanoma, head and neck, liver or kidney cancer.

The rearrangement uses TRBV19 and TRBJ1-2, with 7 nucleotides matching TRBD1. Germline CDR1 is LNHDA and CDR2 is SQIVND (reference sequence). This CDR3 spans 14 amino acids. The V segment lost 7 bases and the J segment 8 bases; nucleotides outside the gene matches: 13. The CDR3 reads CASTPETGIRGYTF. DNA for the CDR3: TGTGCCAGTACCCCAGAGACAGGGATTCGCGGCTACACCTTC.

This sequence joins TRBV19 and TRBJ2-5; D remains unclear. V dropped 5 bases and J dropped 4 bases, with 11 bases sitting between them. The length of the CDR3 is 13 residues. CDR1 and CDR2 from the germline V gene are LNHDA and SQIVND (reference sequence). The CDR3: CASSPSWGETQYF. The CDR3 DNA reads TGTGCCAGTAGTCCCAGTTGGGGAGAGACCCAGTACTTC.

The CDR3 spells CSVEESAGVDEQFF. The CDR3 coding sequence is TGCAGCGTTGAAGAGAGCGCAGGCGTGGATGAGCAGTTCTTC. The V and J genes are TRBV29-1 and TRBJ2-1, with D unresolved. The V end was cut by 0 bases, the J end by 8 bases, with 14 bases between. The germline gives CDR1 SQVTM, CDR2 ANQGSEA. This CDR3 spans 14 amino acids.

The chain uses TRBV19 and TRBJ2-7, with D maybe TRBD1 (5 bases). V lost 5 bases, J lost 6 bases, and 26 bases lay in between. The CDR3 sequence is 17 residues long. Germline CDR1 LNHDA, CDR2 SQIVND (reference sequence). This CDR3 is CASSSDSTGPHRSEQYF. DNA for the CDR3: TGTGCCAGTAGTTCCGATAGCACAGGACCCCACCGGTCCGAGCAGTACTTC.

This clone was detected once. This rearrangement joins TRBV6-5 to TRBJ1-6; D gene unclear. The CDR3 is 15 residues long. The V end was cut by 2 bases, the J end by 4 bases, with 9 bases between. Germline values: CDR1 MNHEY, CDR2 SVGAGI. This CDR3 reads CASSYGEKYNSPLHF. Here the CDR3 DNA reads TGTGCCAGCAGTTACGGGGAGAAGTATAATTCACCCCTCCACTTT.

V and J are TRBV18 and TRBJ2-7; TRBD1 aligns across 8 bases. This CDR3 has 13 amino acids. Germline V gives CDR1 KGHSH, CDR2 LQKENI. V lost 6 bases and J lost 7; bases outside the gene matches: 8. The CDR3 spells CASSGTGGGEQYF. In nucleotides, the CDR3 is TGTGCCAGCTCTGGGACAGGAGGGGGAGAGCAGTACTTC.

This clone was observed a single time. The CDR3 sequence is CASRRTGRLNSPLHF. The CDR3 bases are TGTGCCAGCAGACGAACGGGACGGCTAAATTCACCCCTCCACTTT. The chain employs TRBV28 and TRBJ1-6; D might be TRBD1 (5 bases). The CDR3 has 15 amino acids. Germline V gene lookup returns CDR1 MDHEN and CDR2 SYDVKM. Deletions cut 6 bases from V and 7 bases from J, with 16 bases between.

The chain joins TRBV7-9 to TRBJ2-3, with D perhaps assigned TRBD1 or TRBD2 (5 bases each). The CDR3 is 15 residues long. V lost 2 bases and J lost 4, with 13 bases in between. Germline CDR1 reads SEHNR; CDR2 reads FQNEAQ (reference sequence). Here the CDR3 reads CASSLTSGRADTQYF. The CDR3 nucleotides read TGTGCCAGCAGCTTAACGTCAGGGCGGGCAGATACGCAGTATTTT.

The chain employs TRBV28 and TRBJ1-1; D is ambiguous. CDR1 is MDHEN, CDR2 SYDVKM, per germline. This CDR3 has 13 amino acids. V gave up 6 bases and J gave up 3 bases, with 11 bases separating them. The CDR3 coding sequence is TGTGCCAGCAGCTCCCGGGCCTACACTGAAGCTTTCTTT. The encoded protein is CASSSRAYTEAFF.

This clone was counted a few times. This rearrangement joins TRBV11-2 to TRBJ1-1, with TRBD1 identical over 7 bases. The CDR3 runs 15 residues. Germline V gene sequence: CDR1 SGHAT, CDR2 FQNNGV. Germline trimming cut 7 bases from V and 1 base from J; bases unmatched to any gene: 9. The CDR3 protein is CASMRQGGTNTEAFF. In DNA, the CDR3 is TGTGCCAGCATGCGACAGGGAGGAACGAACACTGAAGCTTTCTTT.

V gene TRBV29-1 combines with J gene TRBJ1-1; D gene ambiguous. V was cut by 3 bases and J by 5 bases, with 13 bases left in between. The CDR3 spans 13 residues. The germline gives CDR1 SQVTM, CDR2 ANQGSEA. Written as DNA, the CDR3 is TGCAGCGTTGATCTGGGAAAGGGTACTGAAGCTTTCTTT. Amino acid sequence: CSVDLGKGTEAFF. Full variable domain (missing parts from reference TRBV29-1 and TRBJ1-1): SAVISQKPSRDICQRGTSLTIQCQVDSQVTMMFWYRQQPGQSLTLIATANQGSEATYESGFVIDKFPISRPNLTFSTLTVSNMSPEDSSIYLCSVDLGKGTEAFFGQGTRLTVV.

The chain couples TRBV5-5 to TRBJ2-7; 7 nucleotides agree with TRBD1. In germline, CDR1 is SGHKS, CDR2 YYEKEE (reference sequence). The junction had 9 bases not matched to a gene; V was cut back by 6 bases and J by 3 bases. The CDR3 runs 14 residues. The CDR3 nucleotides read TGTGCCAGCACCCTTACCTGGGACAGCTACGAGCAGTACTTC. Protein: CASTLTWDSYEQYF.

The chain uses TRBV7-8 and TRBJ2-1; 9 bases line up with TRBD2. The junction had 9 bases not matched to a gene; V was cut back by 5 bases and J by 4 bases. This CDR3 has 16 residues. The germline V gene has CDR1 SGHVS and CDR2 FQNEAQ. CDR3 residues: CASSPRRTSAYNEQFF. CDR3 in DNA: TGTGCCAGCAGCCCACGAAGGACTAGCGCGTACAATGAGCAGTTCTTC.

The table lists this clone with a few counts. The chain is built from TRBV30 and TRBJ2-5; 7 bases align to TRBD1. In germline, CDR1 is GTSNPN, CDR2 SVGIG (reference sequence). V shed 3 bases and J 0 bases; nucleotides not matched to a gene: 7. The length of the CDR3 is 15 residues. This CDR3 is CAWRPGTEYQETQYF. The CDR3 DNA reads TGTGCCTGGAGACCCGGGACAGAGTACCAAGAGACCCAGTACTTC.

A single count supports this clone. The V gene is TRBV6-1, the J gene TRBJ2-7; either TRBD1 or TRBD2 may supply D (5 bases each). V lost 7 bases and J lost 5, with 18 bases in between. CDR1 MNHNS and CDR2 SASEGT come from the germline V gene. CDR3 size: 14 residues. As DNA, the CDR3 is TGTGCCAGCATTAGGGGCCGGGGAGCGGACGAGCAGTACTTC. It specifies CASIRGRGADEQYF.